A selection of T cell receptor beta chains follows, all from one sample in a study of cytomegalovirus exposure and HLA in healthy donors. The repertoire was sequenced with immunoSEQ multiplex PCR; TCRdb's copy has only in-frame clones and lacks some. The data contain some 130,000 clones, about 80% of them singletons. Sequences were obtained from PBMCs. Receptor source: a man in his forties in good health and CMV-seropositive. The CDR3 runs from the conserved cysteine through the conserved F or W. A D gene is named only where the DNA matches it firmly. Size is stated for part of the rows, as once, few or many counts, or as a class when the clone is expanded.

d_gene	v_gene	j_gene	abundance	CDR3aa	CDR3nt
TRBD1	TRBV30	TRBJ2-5	.	CAWNRGLGFQETQYF	TGTGCCTGGAACAGGGGGCTAGGGTTCCAAGAGACCCAGTACTTC
TRBD1	TRBV23-1	TRBJ1-5	.	CASSQSGGGAGQPQHF	TGCGCCAGCAGTCAATCAGGAGGGGGCGCGGGTCAGCCCCAGCATTTT
.	TRBV4-1	TRBJ2-2	.	CASSPNPGANTGELFF	TGCGCCAGCAGCCCTAACCCGGGGGCGAACACCGGGGAGCTGTTTTTT
TRBD2	TRBV11-2	TRBJ2-7	.	CASSFRAGGSGRAGYEQYF	TGTGCCAGCAGCTTCCGGGCGGGTGGGAGCGGGAGGGCGGGATACGAGCAGTACTTC
.	TRBV7-8	TRBJ2-2	.	CASSSYRAGELFF	TGTGCCAGCAGCTCTTACAGGGCCGGGGAGCTGTTTTTT
TRBD2	TRBV27	TRBJ2-5	.	CASSSLGGGETQYF	TGTGCCAGCAGTTCCCTCGGGGGAGGGGAGACCCAGTACTTC
.	TRBV28	TRBJ2-1	.	CASSFSVLAYNEQFF	TGTGCCAGCAGTTTTAGCGTCCTTGCCTACAATGAGCAGTTCTTC
TRBD2	TRBV6-5	TRBJ2-1	.	CASRFSGRGYNEQFF	TGTGCCAGCAGATTTAGCGGGAGAGGATACAATGAGCAGTTCTTC
.	TRBV4-2	TRBJ2-7	.	CASSQAAYSGVTLYEQYF	TGTGCCAGCAGCCAAGCGGCCTATTCCGGGGTCACTCTGTACGAGCAGTACTTC
TRBD1	TRBV5-1	TRBJ1-1	.	CASSGVQGLVLSNTEAFF	TGCGCCAGCAGCGGAGTACAGGGGTTAGTTCTCTCAAACACTGAAGCTTTCTTT
.	TRBV19	TRBJ2-7	.	CASSMGRQSYEQYF	TGTGCCAGTAGTATGGGCCGACAGTCCTACGAGCAGTACTTC
.	TRBV28	TRBJ1-1	once	CASSPQGILAFF	TGTGCCAGCAGTCCCCAGGGGATCCTGGCTTTCTTT
.	TRBV12-2	TRBJ1-1	.	CASRLSGINTEAFF	TGTGCAAGTCGCTTATCGGGGATTAACACTGAAGCTTTCTTT
.	TRBV7-6	TRBJ1-2	.	CASSLGQRGYGYTF	TGTGCCAGCAGCTTAGGACAAAGGGGGTATGGCTACACCTTC
.	TRBV2	TRBJ2-7	.	CASNSEDYLTSSYEQYF	TGTGCCAGCAATAGTGAGGACTACCTGACCAGCTCCTACGAGCAGTACTTC
.	TRBV5-1	TRBJ2-2	.	CASSDGDNWELFF	TGCGCCAGCAGCGACGGGGACAACTGGGAGCTGTTTTTT
.	TRBV4-1	TRBJ1-3	medium-sized	CASSQETFLDTIYF	TGCGCCAGCAGCCAGGAGACCTTTTTGGACACCATATATTTT
.	TRBV19	TRBJ1-2	.	CASSIQTRPYGYTF	TGTGCCAGTAGTATACAGACACGGCCCTATGGCTACACCTTC
.	TRBV7-3	TRBJ2-7	.	CASSPKDRGDNEQYF	TGTGCCAGCAGCCCGAAAGACCGGGGGGACAACGAGCAGTACTTC
.	TRBV29-1	TRBJ1-1	.	CSALQVGTEAFF	TGCAGCGCCCTCCAGGTTGGCACTGAAGCTTTCTTT
.	TRBV2	TRBJ1-1	.	CASSVNIESTNTEAFF	TGTGCCAGCAGCGTAAATATCGAGAGCACGAACACTGAAGCTTTCTTT
.	TRBV18	TRBJ1-4	.	CASSPRQSQGEKLFF	TGTGCCAGCTCACCCCGACAGTCCCAGGGGGAAAAACTGTTTTTT
.	TRBV10-3	TRBJ2-6	.	CAISQTVQGSSGANVLTF	TGTGCCATCAGTCAAACGGTTCAGGGGAGCTCTGGGGCCAACGTCCTGACTTTC
TRBD2	TRBV27	TRBJ2-7	.	CASSFGLASYEQYF	TGTGCCAGCAGTTTTGGACTAGCGAGCTACGAGCAGTACTTC
TRBD1	TRBV27	TRBJ2-5	.	CASSPNRGRWETQYF	TGTGCCAGCAGCCCTAACAGGGGGCGGTGGGAGACCCAGTACTTC
TRBD1	TRBV30	TRBJ1-2	.	CAWIKDRGVGGYTF	TGTGCCTGGATTAAGGACAGGGGGGTCGGAGGCTACACCTTC
.	TRBV7-2	TRBJ2-3	.	CASSPGGAGLTDTQYF	TGTGCCAGCAGCCCAGGCGGCGCGGGACTCACAGATACGCAGTATTTT
.	TRBV5-6	TRBJ1-4	once	CASSPFEGFEKLFF	TGTGCCAGCAGCCCTTTCGAGGGTTTTGAAAAACTGTTTTTT